These 30 T cell receptor beta chains came from one sample sequenced in a study of blood T cell repertoires in COVID-19. Sequencing was performed with immunoSEQ multiplex PCR; in TCRdb, only in-frame clones are kept and a portion is missing. The sample carries around 320,000 clones, 90% recorded once. Sequenced: PBMCs or T cells enriched from blood (not recorded which). The receptors here all came from a woman between 18 and 29 years old with acute COVID-19.

V usage is TRBV28 and J usage is TRBJ1-2; 7 bases agree with TRBD1. CDR1 is MDHEN, CDR2 SYDVKM, per germline. The CDR3 runs 13 residues. Losses at the gene ends were 7 bases for V and 9 bases for J; bases not matched to a gene: 11. The chain's CDR3 is CASTWGDRVSYTF. The CDR3, as DNA: TGTGCCAGCACCTGGGGTGACAGGGTGAGCTACACCTTC.

The CDR3 nucleotides are TGTGCCAGCAGTTTAGAGGCGTCTAACTATGGCTACACCTTC. Amino acids: CASSLEASNYGYTF. The chain uses TRBV27 and TRBJ1-2, with unresolved D. This CDR3 region has 14 residues. Germline values: CDR1 MNHEY, CDR2 SMNVEV (reference sequence). Deletions cut 2 bases from V and 0 bases from J, with 7 bases between.

In this sample, this clone turned up once. The rearrangement joins TRBV5-1 to TRBJ2-1; TRBD1 matches 10 bases. The V gene end was trimmed by 4 bases and the J gene end by 7 bases; junction bases not matched to a gene: 8. Germline V gives CDR1 SGHRS, CDR2 YFSETQ. CDR3 length equals 15 residues. CDR3 region: CASSLMTGGSNEQFF. The CDR3 DNA follows: TGCGCCAGCAGCCTTATGACAGGGGGCTCGAATGAGCAGTTCTTC. The entire variable domain, with the rest obtained from reference TRBV5-1 and TRBJ2-1, is as follows: KAGVTQTPRYLIKTRGQQVTLSCSPISGHRSVSWYQQTPGQGLQFLFEYFSETQRNKGNFPGRFSGRQFSNSRSEMNVSTLELGDSALYLCASSLMTGGSNEQFFGPGTRLTVL.

V usage is TRBV19 and J usage is TRBJ2-5, with 14 nucleotides matching TRBD2. The trim removed 5 bases at V and 4 bases at J, leaving 9 bases unmatched. This CDR3 has 17 amino acids. Germline-derived CDR1 and CDR2 are LNHDA and SQIVND (reference sequence). This CDR3 reads CASSGGTSGGGGETQYF. The CDR3 DNA reads TGTGCCAGTAGTGGCGGGACTAGCGGGGGAGGAGGAGAGACCCAGTACTTC.

The chain is built from TRBV3-1 (or the pseudogene TRBV3-2) and TRBJ2-2, with 12 bases aligning to TRBD1. Germline CDR1 LGHDT, CDR2 YNNKEL (reference sequence). This CDR3 spans 17 amino acids. Germline trimming cut 2 bases from V and 6 bases from J; bases unmatched to any gene: 7. The CDR3 protein is CASSQRTGTGGPGELFF. The CDR3 coding sequence is TGTGCCAGCAGCCAAAGAACCGGGACAGGGGGCCCCGGGGAGCTGTTTTTT.

V usage is TRBV28 and J usage is TRBJ2-7; maybe TRBD2 (6 bases). CDR3 length: 15 amino acids. Trimming stripped 6 bases from V and 7 bases from J, with 22 bases between. Germline values: CDR1 MDHEN, CDR2 SYDVKM. CDR3 bases: TGTGCCAGCAGCGAGGAGGGTATCTTAGGTAGGGAGCAGTACTTC. This codes for CASSEEGILGREQYF.

V gene TRBV10-3 combines with J gene TRBJ2-3; the match to TRBD2 covers 12 bases. The J segment lost 4 bases and the V segment lost 4 bases, leaving 3 bases of the junction unmatched. CDR3 length: 15 residues. Germline V gene lookup returns CDR1 ENHRY and CDR2 SYGVKD. Here the CDR3 DNA reads TGTGCCATCAGTGGGCTAGCGGGAGGGGCAGATACGCAGTATTTT. It translates to CAISGLAGGADTQYF.

With regard to this clone: Different DNA sequences within this sample yield the same CDR3. V gene TRBV19 combines with J gene TRBJ2-7; 10 nucleotides line up with TRBD1. Germline loops: CDR1 LNHDA, CDR2 SQIVND (reference sequence). The CDR3 contains 14 residues. V was pared by 3 bases and J by 3 bases, with 2 bases of the junction left unmatched. CDR3 sequence: CASSIGTGDYEQYF. In DNA, the CDR3 is TGTGCCAGTAGTATTGGGACAGGGGACTACGAGCAGTACTTC.

The CDR3 DNA is TGTGCCAGCAGCCAAGGACTAATTAGCACAGGGTATAGCAATCAGCCCCAGCATTTT. This codes for CASSQGLISTGYSNQPQHF. The chain is built from TRBV3-1 (or the pseudogene TRBV3-2) and TRBJ1-5, with D possibly matching TRBD1 (6 bases). Trimming stripped 1 base from V and 0 bases from J, with 19 bases between. Germline V CDR1 and CDR2: LGHDT, YNNKEL (reference sequence). The CDR3 consists of 19 residues.

The chain employs TRBV5-1 and TRBJ2-1, with a weak D call TRBD2 (7 bases). The V gene lost 4 bases and the J gene lost 8 bases, with 13 bases spanning the gap. Germline assignment: CDR1 SGHRS and CDR2 YFSETQ. This CDR3 region has 13 residues. DNA of the CDR3: TGCGCCAGCAGCCGGGGGGCGTCGGATGAGCAGTTCTTC. The encoded protein is CASSRGASDEQFF.

V usage is TRBV19 and J usage is TRBJ1-5; tentative D call: TRBD1 (5 bases). Trimming removed 6 bases from V and 9 bases from J, with 18 bases in between. The CDR3 has 14 residues. CDR1 and CDR2 (germline): LNHDA, SQIVND (reference sequence). CDR3 amino acids: CASRLQEGRRPQHF. As DNA, the CDR3 is TGTGCCAGTAGATTACAGGAGGGGCGTCGGCCCCAGCATTTT. Full variable domain (remainder filled in from reference TRBV19 and TRBJ1-5): DGGITQSPKYLFRKEGQNVTLSCEQNLNHDAMYWYRQDPGQGLRLIYYSQIVNDFQKGDIAEGYSVSREKKESFPLTVTSAQKNPTAFYLCASRLQEGRRPQHFGDGTRLSIL.

The count of this clone is one. J is TRBJ2-1 and V is TRBV11-1, with 11 nucleotides matching TRBD2. The CDR3 spans 16 residues. In germline, CDR1 is SGHAT, CDR2 FQDESV (reference sequence). With 0 bases clipped from V and 9 bases from J, the junction kept 7 bases outside the gene matches. CDR3 in amino acids: CASSLATSGSRSEQFF. In DNA form, the CDR3 reads TGTGCCAGCAGCTTAGCCACTAGCGGGAGTCGAAGTGAGCAGTTCTTC.

V is TRBV2 and J is TRBJ1-2; a possible D gene is TRBD1 (5 bases). CDR1 and CDR2 from the germline V gene are SNHLY and FYNNEI. Trimming removed 2 bases from V and 1 base from J, with 14 bases in between. The CDR3 has 16 amino acids. CDR3 coding DNA: TGTGCCAGCAGTGAACTAACAGGCCCTTATAACTATGGCTACACCTTC. Its translation is CASSELTGPYNYGYTF.

The chain links TRBV19 to TRBJ2-1; the D is unclear. The CDR3 spans 15 residues. CDR1 LNHDA and CDR2 SQIVND come from the germline V gene (reference sequence). V lost 1 base, J lost 0 bases, and 7 bases lay in between. CDR3 bases: TGTGCCAGTAGTATAGGGCCGGGCTCCTACAATGAGCAGTTCTTC. This encodes CASSIGPGSYNEQFF.

This clone appeared once. This sequence joins TRBV11-2 and TRBJ2-1, with D possibly being TRBD1 (6 bases). Per germline, CDR1 SGHAT and CDR2 FQNNGV. The CDR3 extends over 13 amino acids. V was trimmed by 3 bases and J by 9 bases, leaving 12 bases between them. Here the CDR3 DNA reads TGTGCCAGCAGCTTCCCCTTCAGGGGTGAGCAGTTCTTC. It translates to CASSFPFRGEQFF.

The rearrangement uses TRBV7-8 and TRBJ1-1; D gene uncertain. Germline V gene data show CDR1 as SGHVS and CDR2 as FQNEAQ. The ends were cut back, 4 bases at V and 0 bases at J, with 12 bases in the middle. CDR3 length: 15 amino acids. The CDR3 protein is CASSSLRSMNTEAFF. The CDR3 DNA follows: TGTGCCAGCAGCTCATTGAGGTCCATGAACACTGAAGCTTTCTTT.

The table lists this clone with a count of one. The V call is TRBV27, the J call TRBJ2-1, with TRBD2 identical over 8 bases. Germline V lookup: CDR1 MNHEY, CDR2 SMNVEV (reference sequence). After removal of 8 bases from V and 5 bases from J, the junction contained 8 bases not matched to a gene. The CDR3 runs to 14 residues. CDR3 DNA: TGTGCCAGCGTGGCACTAGCGGACGACAATGAGCAGTTCTTC. Translating it yields CASVALADDNEQFF.

Here the CDR3 reads CASSVGYGYTF. In DNA, the CDR3 is TGTGCCAGCAGCGTCGGCTATGGCTACACCTTC. The rearrangement uses TRBV9 and TRBJ1-2; unclear D gene. The germline V gene encodes CDR1 SGDLS and CDR2 YYNGEE. The CDR3 is 11 amino acids. V lost 2 bases, J lost 4 bases, and 3 bases lay in between.

The J gene is TRBJ2-3, the V gene TRBV5-1, with 7 bases lining up with TRBD1. V trimming: 4 bases; J trimming: 0 bases; junction bases outside the gene matches: 5. The CDR3 is made up of 15 amino acids. Germline V gene lookup returns CDR1 SGHRS and CDR2 YFSETQ. CDR3 sequence (DNA): TGCGCCAGCAGCGAGGGACAGACTAGCACAGATACGCAGTATTTT. As protein: CASSEGQTSTDTQYF.

The chain links TRBV2 to TRBJ1-2; TRBD1 might be the D (6 bases). The CDR3 runs 17 residues. CDR1 SNHLY and CDR2 FYNNEI come from the germline V gene. V lost 0 bases and J lost 8, with 22 bases in between. DNA of the CDR3: TGTGCCAGCAGTGAAGCGCTAGGGCAGGGGCTTCGTGGAGGCTACACCTTC. Translating gives CASSEALGQGLRGGYTF.

The chain employs TRBV30 and TRBJ1-2; D gene ambiguous. The CDR3 contains 13 residues. With 4 bases removed from V and 0 bases from J, the gap between germline ends came to 9 bases. Germline values: CDR1 GTSNPN, CDR2 SVGIG (reference sequence). The CDR3 nucleotides read TGTGCCTGGACAGTTAAAGCTAACTATGGCTACACCTTC. As protein: CAWTVKANYGYTF.

This rearrangement joins TRBV5-1 to TRBJ2-7; the match to TRBD2 covers 8 bases. The CDR3 has 12 amino acids. Germline CDR1 and CDR2: SGHRS and YFSETQ. J lost 11 bases, V lost 2 bases, and 6 bases had no gene match. In nucleotides, the CDR3 is TGCGCCAGCAGCTTCGATCAGCGGGAGAAGTACTTC. This translates into CASSFDQREKYF.

The CDR3 region has the DNA TGTGCCAGCAGTTTACAGGGTAGCTATGGCTACACCTTC. Amino acids: CASSLQGSYGYTF. The chain has TRBV27 and TRBJ1-2; weak D call: TRBD1 (5 bases). There are 13 residues in the CDR3. Trimming took 2 bases from V and 4 from J, leaving 8 bases between them. CDR1 is MNHEY and CDR2 is SMNVEV in the germline V gene (reference sequence).

The V gene is TRBV28, the J gene TRBJ2-2, with 8 nucleotides matching TRBD2. This CDR3 contains 16 residues. Germline V lookup: CDR1 MDHEN, CDR2 SYDVKM. The V gene end was trimmed by 10 bases and the J gene end by 7 bases; junction bases not matched to a gene: 17. The CDR3 sequence is CATTPLAGLRHGELFF. CDR3 nucleotide sequence: TGTGCCACCACTCCTCTAGCGGGCCTCCGTCACGGGGAGCTGTTTTTT.

In its sample, this clone was seen a few times. This sequence joins TRBV9 and TRBJ1-2; perhaps TRBD1 as D (5 bases). The CDR3 loop spans 15 amino acids. Trimming left V 0 bases short and J 1 base short, with 10 bases between. CDR1 is SGDLS, CDR2 YYNGEE, per germline. CDR3 coding DNA: TGTGCCAGCAGCGTAGGGGGCTCGGTTAACTATGGCTACACCTTC. This translates into CASSVGGSVNYGYTF.

The chain joins TRBV27 to TRBJ2-3, with no clear D. V was shortened by 4 bases and J by 2 bases, with 16 bases between the two germline ends. Germline CDR1 is MNHEY and CDR2 is SMNVEV (reference sequence). This CDR3 has 16 amino acids. For the CDR3, the DNA is TGTGCCAGCAGTTCGTCCTATGGGCAGTTCACAGATACGCAGTATTTT. It is translated as CASSSSYGQFTDTQYF.

The chain uses TRBV9 and TRBJ2-2; 12 bases map to TRBD2. Per the germline V gene, CDR1 is SGDLS and CDR2 is YYNGEE. The J segment lost 7 bases and the V segment lost 4 bases, leaving 2 bases of the junction unmatched. The CDR3 loop spans 14 amino acids. CDR3 amino acids: CASSRLAGDGELFF. CDR3 DNA: TGTGCCAGCAGCCGACTAGCGGGAGACGGGGAGCTGTTTTTT.

There are a few counts of this clone. The chain recombines TRBV11-1 with TRBJ2-3; D is ambiguous. The CDR3 extends over 15 amino acids. Germline values: CDR1 SGHAT, CDR2 FQDESV (reference sequence). V lost 5 bases and J 3 bases, leaving 15 bases between the germline ends. The CDR3 protein is CASSPFFGDTDTQYF. In DNA, the CDR3 is TGTGCCAGCAGCCCATTTTTCGGTGATACAGATACGCAGTATTTT. The full variable domain, completed using reference TRBV11-1 and TRBJ2-3, is EAEVAQSPRYKITEKSQAVAFWCDPISGHATLYWYRQILGQGPELLVQFQDESVVDDSQLPKDRFSAERLKGVDSTLKIQPAELGDSAMYLCASSPFFGDTDTQYFGPGTRLTVL.

This clone was seen many times. This chain links TRBV7-3 with TRBJ1-2; 8 bases are a match to TRBD1. CDR1 SGHTA and CDR2 FQGTGA come from the germline V gene. The J segment lost 8 bases and the V segment lost 5 bases, leaving 7 bases of the junction unmatched. CDR3 length: 13 residues. CDR3 DNA sequence: TGTGCCAGCAGCATAGGACAGGGAGAAGGCTACACCTTC. It is translated as CASSIGQGEGYTF. Filled out from reference TRBV7-3 and TRBJ1-2, the complete variable domain reads GAGVSQTPSNKVTEKGKYVELRCDPISGHTALYWYRQSLGQGPEFLIYFQGTGAADDSGLPNDRFFAVRPEGSVSTLKIQRTERGDSAVYLCASSIGQGEGYTFGSGTRLTVV.

A few counts support this clone. The V and J genes are TRBV27 and TRBJ2-3, with TRBD2 as a possible D gene (5 bases). This CDR3 has 17 residues. Looked up from germline, CDR1 is MNHEY and CDR2 is SMNVEV (reference sequence). V was cut by 6 bases and J by 0 bases, with 19 bases left in between. The CDR3 nucleotides are TGTGCCAGCAGCCCTTGGGGAAGCGGTAGAAGCACAGATACGCAGTATTTT. Its protein product is CASSPWGSGRSTDTQYF.